This note documents a single TCR beta chain sequence. The record originates from a study of shared clonotypes between healthy human individuals. CDR3 size: 13 residues. V was trimmed by 5 bases and J by 2 bases, leaving 9 bases between them. The germline gives CDR1 MNHEY, CDR2 SVGAGI. Assay used: immunoSEQ multiplex PCR; TCRdb lists only in-frame clones, some missing. The repertoire holds about 1.1 million clones, 70% to 80% seen once, with 0.52% in the top ten. This clonotype originated in a man aged 18-30 years in good health. Some clones in this sample may be carry-over from other donors' samples. Sequencing was done on a sample of memory CD4+ T cells from PBMCs. Subset given: CD45RA-negative fraction. V is TRBV6-5 and J is TRBJ1-1; maybe TRBD1 (5 bases). In DNA form, the CDR3 reads TGTGCCAGCAGTGATCGGACAAACACTGAAGCTTTCTTT. This sequence encodes CASSDRTNTEAFF.